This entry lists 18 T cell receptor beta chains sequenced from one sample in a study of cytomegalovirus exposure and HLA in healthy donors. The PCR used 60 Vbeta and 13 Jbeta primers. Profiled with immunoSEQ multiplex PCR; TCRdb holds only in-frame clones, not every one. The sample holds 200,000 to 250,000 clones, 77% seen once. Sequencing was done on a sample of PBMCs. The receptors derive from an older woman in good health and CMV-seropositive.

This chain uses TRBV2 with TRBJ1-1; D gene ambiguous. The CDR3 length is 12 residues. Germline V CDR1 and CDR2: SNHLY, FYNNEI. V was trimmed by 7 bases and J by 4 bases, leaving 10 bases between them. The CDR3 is CASKRTVTEAFF. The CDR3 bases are TGTGCCAGCAAGCGGACCGTCACTGAAGCTTTCTTT. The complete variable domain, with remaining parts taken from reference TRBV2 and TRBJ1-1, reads EPEVTQTPSHQVTQMGQEVILRCVPISNHLYFYWYRQILGQKVEFLVSFYNNEISEKSEIFDDQFSVERPDGSNFTLKIRSTKLEDSAMYFCASKRTVTEAFFGQGTRLTVV.

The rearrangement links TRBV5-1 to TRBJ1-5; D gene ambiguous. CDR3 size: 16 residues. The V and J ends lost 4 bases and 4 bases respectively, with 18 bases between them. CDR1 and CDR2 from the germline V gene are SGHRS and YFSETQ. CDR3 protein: CASSPSGSGANQPQHF. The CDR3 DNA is TGCGCCAGCAGCCCCTCGGGGTCGGGCGCTAATCAGCCCCAGCATTTT.

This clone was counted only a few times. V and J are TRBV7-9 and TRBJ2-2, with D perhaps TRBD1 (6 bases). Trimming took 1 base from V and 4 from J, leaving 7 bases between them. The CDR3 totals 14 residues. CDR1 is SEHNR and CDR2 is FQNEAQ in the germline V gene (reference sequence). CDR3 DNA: TGTGCCAGCAGCTTAGGAGGGGGCACCGGGGAGCTGTTTTTT. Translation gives CASSLGGGTGELFF.

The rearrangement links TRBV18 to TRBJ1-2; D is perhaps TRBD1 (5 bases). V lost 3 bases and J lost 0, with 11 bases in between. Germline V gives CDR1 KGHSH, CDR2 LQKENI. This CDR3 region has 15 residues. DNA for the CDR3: TGTGCCAGCTCACCTGGAGGGGCGACTAACTATGGCTACACCTTC. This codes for CASSPGGATNYGYTF.

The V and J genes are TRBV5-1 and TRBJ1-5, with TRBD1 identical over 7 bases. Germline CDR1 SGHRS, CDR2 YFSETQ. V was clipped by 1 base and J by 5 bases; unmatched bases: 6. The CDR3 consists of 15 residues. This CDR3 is CASSLMTGSDQPQHF. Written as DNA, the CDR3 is TGCGCCAGCAGCTTGATGACAGGGTCTGATCAGCCCCAGCATTTT.

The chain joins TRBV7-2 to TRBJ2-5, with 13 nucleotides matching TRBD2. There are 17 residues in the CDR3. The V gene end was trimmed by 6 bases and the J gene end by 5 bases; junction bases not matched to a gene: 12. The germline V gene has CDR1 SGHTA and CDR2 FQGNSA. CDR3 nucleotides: TGTGCCAGCAGATCCGCCGGACTAGCGGGAGAAAGGGAGACCCAGTACTTC. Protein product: CASRSAGLAGERETQYF. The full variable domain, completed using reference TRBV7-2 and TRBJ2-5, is GAGVSQSPSNKVTEKGKDVELRCDPISGHTALYWYRQSLGQGLEFLIYFQGNSAPDKSGLPSDRFSAERTGGSVSTLTIQRTQQEDSAVYLCASRSAGLAGERETQYFGPGTRLLVL.

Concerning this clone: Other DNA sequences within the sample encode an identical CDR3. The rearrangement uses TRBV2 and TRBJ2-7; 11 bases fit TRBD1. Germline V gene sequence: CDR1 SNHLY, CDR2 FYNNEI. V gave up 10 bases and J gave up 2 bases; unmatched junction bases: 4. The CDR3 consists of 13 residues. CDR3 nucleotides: TGTGCCAACTCGGGACAGGGGGCCTACGAGCAGTACTTC. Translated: CANSGQGAYEQYF.

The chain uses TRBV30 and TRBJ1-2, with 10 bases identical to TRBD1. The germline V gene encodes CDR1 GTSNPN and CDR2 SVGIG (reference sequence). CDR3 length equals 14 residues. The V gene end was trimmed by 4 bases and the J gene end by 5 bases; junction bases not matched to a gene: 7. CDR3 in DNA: TGTGCCTGGACCAGACAGGGGGCAGGGTATGGCTACACCTTC. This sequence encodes CAWTRQGAGYGYTF.

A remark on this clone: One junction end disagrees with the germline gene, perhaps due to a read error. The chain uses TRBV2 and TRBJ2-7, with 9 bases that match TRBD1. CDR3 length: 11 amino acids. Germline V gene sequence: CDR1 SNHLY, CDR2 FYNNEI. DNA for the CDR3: TGTGCCGGCAGCGAGGGACAGGGACGGTACTTC. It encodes CAGSEGQGRYF.

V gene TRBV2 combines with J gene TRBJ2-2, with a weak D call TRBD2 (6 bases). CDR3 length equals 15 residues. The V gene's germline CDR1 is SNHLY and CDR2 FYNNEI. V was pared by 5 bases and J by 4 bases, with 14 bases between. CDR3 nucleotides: TGTGCCAGCAGTTCCTCTTCGGAGGGCACCGGGGAGCTGTTTTTT. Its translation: CASSSSSEGTGELFF.

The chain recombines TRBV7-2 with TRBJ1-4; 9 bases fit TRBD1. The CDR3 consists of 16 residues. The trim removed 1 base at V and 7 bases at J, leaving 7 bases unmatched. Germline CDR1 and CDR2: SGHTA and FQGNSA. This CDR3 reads CASSLGSTGGGEKLFF. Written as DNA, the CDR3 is TGTGCCAGCAGCTTAGGGTCAACAGGGGGCGGTGAAAAACTGTTTTTT. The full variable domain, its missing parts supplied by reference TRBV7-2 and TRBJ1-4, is GAGVSQSPSNKVTEKGKDVELRCDPISGHTALYWYRQSLGQGLEFLIYFQGNSAPDKSGLPSDRFSAERTGGSVSTLTIQRTQQEDSAVYLCASSLGSTGGGEKLFFGSGTQLSVL.

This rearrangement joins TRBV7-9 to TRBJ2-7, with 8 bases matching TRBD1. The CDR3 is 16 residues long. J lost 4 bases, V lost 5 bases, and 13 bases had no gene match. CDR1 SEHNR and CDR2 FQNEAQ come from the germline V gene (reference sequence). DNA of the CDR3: TGTGCCAGCAGCCCCCGGACAGGGCTTCTTGGGTACGAGCAGTACTTC. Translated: CASSPRTGLLGYEQYF.

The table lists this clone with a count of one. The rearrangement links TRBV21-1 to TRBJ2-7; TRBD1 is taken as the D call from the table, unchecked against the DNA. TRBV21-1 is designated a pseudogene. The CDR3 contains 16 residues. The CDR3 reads CASSMKGQGSSYEQYF. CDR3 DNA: TGTGCCAGCAGCATGAAGGGACAGGGAAGCTCCTACGAGCAGTACTTC.

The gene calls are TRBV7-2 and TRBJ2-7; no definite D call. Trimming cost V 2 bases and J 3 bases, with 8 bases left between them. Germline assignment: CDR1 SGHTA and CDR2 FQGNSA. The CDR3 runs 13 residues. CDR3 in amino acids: CASSLTEFYEQYF. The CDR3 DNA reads TGTGCCAGCAGCTTAACAGAGTTCTACGAGCAGTACTTC.

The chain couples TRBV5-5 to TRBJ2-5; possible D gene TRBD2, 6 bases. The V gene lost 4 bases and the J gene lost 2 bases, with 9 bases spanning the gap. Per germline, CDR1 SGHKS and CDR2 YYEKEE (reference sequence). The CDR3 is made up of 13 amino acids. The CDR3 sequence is CASSPREQETQYF. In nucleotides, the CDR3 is TGTGCCAGCAGCCCCCGGGAGCAAGAGACCCAGTACTTC.

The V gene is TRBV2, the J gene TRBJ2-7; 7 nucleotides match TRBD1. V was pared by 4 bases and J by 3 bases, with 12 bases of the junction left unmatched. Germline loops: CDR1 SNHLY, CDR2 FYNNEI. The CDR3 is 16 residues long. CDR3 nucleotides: TGTGCCAGCAGTGTCAGACCCGACAGGGCGGTCTACGAGCAGTACTTC. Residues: CASSVRPDRAVYEQYF.

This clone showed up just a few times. Here the CDR3 DNA reads TGTGCCAGCGCCGGGAGCCTGAACACTGAAGCTTTCTTT. It translates to CASAGSLNTEAFF. The J gene is TRBJ1-1, the V gene TRBV6-5; D not resolved. Between the trimmed V and J ends, which lost 8 bases and 0 bases, there was a span of 10 bases. CDR1 is MNHEY and CDR2 is SVGAGI in the germline V gene. There are 13 residues in the CDR3.

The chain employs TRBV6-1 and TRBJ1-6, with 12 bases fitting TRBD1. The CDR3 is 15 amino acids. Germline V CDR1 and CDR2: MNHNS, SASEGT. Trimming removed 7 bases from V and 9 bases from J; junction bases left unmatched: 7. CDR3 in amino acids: CASTKGQGAFSPLHF. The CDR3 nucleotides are TGTGCCAGCACCAAGGGACAGGGGGCTTTTTCACCCCTCCACTTT.